The clone carrying this T cell receptor (beta chain) has only a few counts. Its target is unknown. cDNA libraries for TCR alpha and TCR beta, carrying sample barcodes and UMIs, came from 5'RACE with constant-segment primers. A single record per CDR3 protein comes from TCRdb applying MiXCR to the 5' RACE reads. The data hold 390,000 or so distinct CDR3 sequences, with around a sixth observed a single time. The sample originates from a study of T-cell memory formation after mild COVID-19. Study-wide background: TCR clustering was largely donor specific.

Study-wide results and caveats: The study detected some responding clones in pre-infection memory, suggesting cross-reactive memory joined.

The source of this sequence is a man between 18 and 29 years old who had mild COVID-19 (a few samples of this study predate the infection). Cell type and time point are not known. The sample consisted of PBMCs or a T cell subset sorted from them (not recorded which).

The CDR3 spells CASSLNLGDRAHNEQFF. The CDR3 bases are TGTGCCAGCAGCTTAAACTTAGGGGACAGGGCCCACAATGAGCAGTTCTTC. The chain employs TRBV7-3 and TRBJ2-1; TRBD1 matches 9 bases. V lost 1 base, J lost 5 bases, and 9 bases stayed unmatched. The CDR3 runs 17 residues. CDR1 SGHTA and CDR2 FQGTGA come from the germline V gene.